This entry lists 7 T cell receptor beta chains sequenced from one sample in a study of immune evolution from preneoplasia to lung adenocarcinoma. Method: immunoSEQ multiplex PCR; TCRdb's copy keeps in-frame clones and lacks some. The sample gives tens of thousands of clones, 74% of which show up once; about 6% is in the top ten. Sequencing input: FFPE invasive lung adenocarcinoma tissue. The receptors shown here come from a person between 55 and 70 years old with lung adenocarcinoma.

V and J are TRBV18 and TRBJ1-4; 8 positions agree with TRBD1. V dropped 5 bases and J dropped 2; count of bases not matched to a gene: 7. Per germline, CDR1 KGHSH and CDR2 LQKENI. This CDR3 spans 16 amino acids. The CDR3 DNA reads TGTGCCAGCTCATCCGGACAGGGCGCTACTAATGAAAAACTGTTTTTT. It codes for CASSSGQGATNEKLFF. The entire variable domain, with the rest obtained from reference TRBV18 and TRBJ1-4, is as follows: NAGVMQNPRHLVRRRGQEARLRCSPMKGHSHVYWYRQLPEEGLKFMVYLQKENIIDESGMPKERFSAEFPKEGPSILRIQQVVRGDSAAYFCASSSGQGATNEKLFFGSGTQLSVL.

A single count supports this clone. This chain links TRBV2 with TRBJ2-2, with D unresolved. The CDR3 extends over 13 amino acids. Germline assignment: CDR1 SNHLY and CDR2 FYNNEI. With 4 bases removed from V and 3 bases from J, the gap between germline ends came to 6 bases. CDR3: CASSADYTGELFF. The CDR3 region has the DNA TGTGCCAGCAGTGCCGACTACACCGGGGAGCTGTTTTTT.

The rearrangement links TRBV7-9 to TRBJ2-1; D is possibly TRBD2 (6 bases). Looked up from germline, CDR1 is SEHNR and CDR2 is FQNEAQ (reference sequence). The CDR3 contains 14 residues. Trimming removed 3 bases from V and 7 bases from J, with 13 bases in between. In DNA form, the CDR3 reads TGTGCCAGCAGCTTTGGCGGGAACGTTAATGAGCAGTTCTTC. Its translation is CASSFGGNVNEQFF.

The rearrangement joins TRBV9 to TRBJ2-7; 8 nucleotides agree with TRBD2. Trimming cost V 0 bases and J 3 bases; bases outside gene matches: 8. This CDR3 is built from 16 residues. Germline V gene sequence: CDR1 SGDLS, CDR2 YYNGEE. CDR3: CASSVDGSGTIYEQYF. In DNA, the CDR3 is TGTGCCAGCAGCGTAGACGGTAGCGGGACGATCTACGAGCAGTACTTC.

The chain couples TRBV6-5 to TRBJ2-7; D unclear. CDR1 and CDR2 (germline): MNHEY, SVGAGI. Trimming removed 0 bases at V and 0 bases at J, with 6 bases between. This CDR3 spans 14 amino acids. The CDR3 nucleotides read TGTGCCAGCAGTTACTCGCCAGTCTCCTACGAGCAGTACTTC. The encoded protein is CASSYSPVSYEQYF.

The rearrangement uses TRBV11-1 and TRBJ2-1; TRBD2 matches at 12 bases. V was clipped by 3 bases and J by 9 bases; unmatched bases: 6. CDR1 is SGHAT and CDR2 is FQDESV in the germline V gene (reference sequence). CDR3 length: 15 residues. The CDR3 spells CASSLRLAGEGEQFF. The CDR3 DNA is TGTGCCAGCAGCTTGAGACTAGCGGGAGAAGGTGAGCAGTTCTTC.

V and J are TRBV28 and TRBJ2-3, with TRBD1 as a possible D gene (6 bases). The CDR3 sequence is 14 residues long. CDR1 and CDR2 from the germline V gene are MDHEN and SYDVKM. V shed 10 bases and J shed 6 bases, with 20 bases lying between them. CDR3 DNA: TGTGCCACCTTTATTAGGGGGTCTGGGGATACGCAGTATTTT. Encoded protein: CATFIRGSGDTQYF.